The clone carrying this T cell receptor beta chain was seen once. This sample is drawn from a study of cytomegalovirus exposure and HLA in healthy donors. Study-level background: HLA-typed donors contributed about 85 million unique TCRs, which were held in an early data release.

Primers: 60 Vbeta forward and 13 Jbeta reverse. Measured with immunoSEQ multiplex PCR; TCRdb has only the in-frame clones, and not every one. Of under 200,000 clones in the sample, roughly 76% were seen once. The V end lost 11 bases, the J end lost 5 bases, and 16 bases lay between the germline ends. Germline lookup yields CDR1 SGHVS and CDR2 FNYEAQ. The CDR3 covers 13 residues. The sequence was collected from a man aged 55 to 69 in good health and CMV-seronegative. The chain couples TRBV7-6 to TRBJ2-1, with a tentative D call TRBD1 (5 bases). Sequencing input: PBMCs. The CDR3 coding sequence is TGTGCCGTCCGGCGACAGCTCGACAATGAGCAGTTCTTC. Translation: CAVRRQLDNEQFF.